The TCR beta chain under discussion was sequenced for a study of blood T cell repertoires in COVID-19. Study-wide context: Researchers got acute and convalescent COVID-19 samples from the United States, Italy and Spain.

CDR3 length equals 11 residues. Germline CDR1 DFQATT, CDR2 SNEGSKA (reference sequence). V lost 1 base, J lost 11 bases, and 9 bases lay in between. In the authors' workflow: Reference gene primer amplification gave nucleated cell count estimates. TCRdb keeps only in-frame clones here, not all; method: immunoSEQ multiplex PCR. The D gene and trimming were derived from the DNA, and the V and J assignments and clone size from that table. The profile shows a few hundred thousand clones, approximately 92% of them singletons. The sequence derives from a woman in her forties who had recovered from COVID-19. The specimen was peripheral blood. The chain employs TRBV20-1 and TRBJ2-1; D unclear. The CDR3 loop reads CSARGQKKQFF. The CDR3 DNA sequence: TGCAGTGCTAGAGGTCAGAAGAAGCAGTTCTTC.